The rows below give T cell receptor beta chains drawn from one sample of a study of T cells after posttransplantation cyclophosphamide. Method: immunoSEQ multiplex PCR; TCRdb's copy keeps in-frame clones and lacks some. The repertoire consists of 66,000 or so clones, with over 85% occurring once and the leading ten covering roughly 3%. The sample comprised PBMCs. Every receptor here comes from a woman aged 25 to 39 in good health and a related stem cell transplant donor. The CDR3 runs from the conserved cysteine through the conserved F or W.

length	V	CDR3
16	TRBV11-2	CASSLLAGRAPDTQYF
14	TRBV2	CASREGLNTGELFF
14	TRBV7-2	CASSFSRSNEKLFF
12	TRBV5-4	CASSLPQETQYF
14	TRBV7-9	CASQPSTVNYGYTF
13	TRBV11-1	CASSGDRGYEQYF
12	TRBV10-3	CAISEHSSPPHF
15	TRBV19	CASSIWRDRTDTQYF
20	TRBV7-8	CASSLSRTGVTQGANSPLHF
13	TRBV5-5	CASSFDRTDTQYF
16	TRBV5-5	CASSPPGGRSGNTIYF
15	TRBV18	CASSQPPGQGQPQHF
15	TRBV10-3	CAISEAGATNEKLFF
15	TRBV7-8	CASSLGAGLVYGYTF
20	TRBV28	CASRDHRGRAVGVSNYGYTF
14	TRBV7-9	CASSSEVYQETQYF
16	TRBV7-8	CASSLARTSGGYEQYF
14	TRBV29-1	CSVQVGLQLGGYTF
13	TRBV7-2	CASSLGLTSGAFF
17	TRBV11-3	CASSLGTGSSGANVLTF
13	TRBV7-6	CASSLGQLYGYTF
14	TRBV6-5	CASRQQKGQVEAFF
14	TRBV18	CASSPPGGLDGYTF
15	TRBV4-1	CASSQDSRTSYEQYF
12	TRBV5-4	CASRWQDYGYTF
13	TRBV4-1	CASSQDSNQPQHF
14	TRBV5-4	CASSGQGEGEKLFF